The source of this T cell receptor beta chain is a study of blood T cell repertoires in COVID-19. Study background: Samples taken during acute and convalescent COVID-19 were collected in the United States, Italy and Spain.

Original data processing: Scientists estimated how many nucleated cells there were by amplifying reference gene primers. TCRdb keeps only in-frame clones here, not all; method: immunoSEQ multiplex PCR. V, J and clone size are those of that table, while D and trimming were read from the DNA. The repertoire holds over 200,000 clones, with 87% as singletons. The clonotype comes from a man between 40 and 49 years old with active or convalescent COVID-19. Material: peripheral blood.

The CDR3: CASSVGEGALYGQETQYF. The DNA of the CDR3 is TGTGCCAGCAGCGTAGGAGAAGGGGCCCTGTATGGGCAAGAGACCCAGTACTTC. The genes are TRBV9 and TRBJ2-5; D may be TRBD1 (5 bases). This CDR3 has 18 amino acids. Trimming left V 0 bases short and J 2 bases short, with 20 bases between. Germline CDR1 is SGDLS and CDR2 is YYNGEE.